The 12 T cell receptor beta chains reported below all come from one sample, sequenced in a study of T cell responses to AZD1222 COVID-19 vaccine. Profiled with immunoSEQ multiplex PCR; TCRdb holds only in-frame clones, not every one. The table has tens of thousands of clones, 87% seen once. This specimen was peripheral blood, taken on day 0 of AZD1222 vaccination. The receptors were sampled from an adult in good health.

This sequence joins TRBV7-9 and TRBJ1-5, with D tentatively TRBD1 (5 bases). V lost 5 bases and J 9 bases, leaving 14 bases between the germline ends. There are 13 residues in the CDR3. Germline CDR1 SEHNR, CDR2 FQNEAQ (reference sequence). CDR3 in DNA: TGTGCCAGCAGCCCCGGGGCCGGTCGGCCCCAGCATTTT. Its translation: CASSPGAGRPQHF.

J is TRBJ2-7 and V is TRBV11-2, with 14 bases that match TRBD2. The J segment lost 4 bases and the V segment lost 5 bases, leaving 7 bases of the junction unmatched. The CDR3 contains 16 residues. The V gene's germline CDR1 is SGHAT and CDR2 FQNNGV. CDR3 in amino acids: CASSRGLAGASYEQYF. CDR3 coding DNA: TGTGCCAGCAGCCGGGGACTAGCGGGGGCCTCTTACGAGCAGTACTTC.

The DNA for the CDR3 is TGTGCCACGTCGACCGGGACAGGGGGGACCTACGAGCAGTACTTC. This sequence encodes CATSTGTGGTYEQYF. This chain links TRBV24-1 with TRBJ2-7, with 11 bases fitting TRBD1. The CDR3 runs 15 residues. The V gene end was trimmed by 10 bases and the J gene end by 2 bases; junction bases not matched to a gene: 9. From germline, CDR1 is KGHDR and CDR2 SFDVKD.

This rearrangement joins TRBV7-9 to TRBJ2-5; TRBD2 aligns across 9 bases. The CDR3 spans 15 residues. The V gene's germline CDR1 is SEHNR and CDR2 FQNEAQ (reference sequence). V lost 5 bases and J lost 5; bases outside the gene matches: 9. This CDR3 reads CASSQGLAGGETQYF. The CDR3 DNA reads TGTGCCAGCAGCCAGGGACTAGCTGGAGGGGAGACCCAGTACTTC.

The chain employs TRBV18 and TRBJ2-3; D may match TRBD1 or TRBD2 (6 bases each). The CDR3 runs 13 residues. V was shortened by 3 bases and J by 6 bases, with 10 bases between the two germline ends. Germline-derived CDR1 and CDR2 are KGHSH and LQKENI. The CDR3: CASSPGGGDTQYF. CDR3 coding DNA: TGTGCCAGCTCACCCGGGGGCGGGGATACGCAGTATTTT.

The J gene is TRBJ2-1, the V gene TRBV7-6, with 8 bases lining up with TRBD2. From germline, CDR1 is SGHVS and CDR2 FNYEAQ. V lost 5 bases, J lost 6 bases, and 12 bases stayed unmatched. This CDR3 has 16 residues. DNA of the CDR3: TGTGCCAGCAGCCCCTCTGGACTAGCTAACTCCAATGAGCAGTTCTTC. Encoded protein: CASSPSGLANSNEQFF.

The chain employs TRBV6-5 and TRBJ2-7; 12 bases agree with TRBD2. The CDR3 runs 16 residues. Germline loops: CDR1 MNHEY, CDR2 SVGAGI. Unmatched junction bases numbered 8, after V lost 2 bases and J lost 6 bases. The CDR3 DNA reads as TGTGCCAGCAGTTACGGACTAGCGGGGCGGATTAGCGAGCAGTACTTC. Amino acids: CASSYGLAGRISEQYF.

The chain couples TRBV20-1 to TRBJ2-7, with D unclear. Germline V gene sequence: CDR1 DFQATT, CDR2 SNEGSKA (reference sequence). This CDR3 region has 11 residues. Trimming stripped 3 bases from V and 4 bases from J, with 7 bases between. DNA for the CDR3: TGCAGTGCTAGTTTGGGTTACGAGCAGTACTTC. This translates into CSASLGYEQYF.

The chain recombines TRBV28 with TRBJ2-2; D not certain. The CDR3 extends over 15 amino acids. Germline lookup yields CDR1 MDHEN and CDR2 SYDVKM. Between the trimmed V and J ends, which lost 1 base and 6 bases, there was a span of 12 bases. This CDR3 reads CASSLYRRRAGELFF. The CDR3, as DNA: TGTGCCAGCAGTTTATATCGAAGACGGGCCGGGGAGCTGTTTTTT.

The chain uses TRBV3-1 (or the pseudogene TRBV3-2) and TRBJ1-3, with TRBD1 matching 9 bases. This CDR3 is 14 amino acids long. Looked up from germline, CDR1 is LGHDT and CDR2 is YNNKEL (reference sequence). V shed 7 bases and J 4 bases; nucleotides not matched to a gene: 5. DNA for the CDR3: TGTGCCAGCAAGGACAGGGGTCAAGGAAACACCATATATTTT. It encodes CASKDRGQGNTIYF.

This clone was detected only once. The CDR3 loop is CASSQLAGVRDTQYF. DNA of the CDR3: TGTGCCAGCAGTCAACTAGCGGGGGTGAGGGATACGCAGTATTTT. The rearrangement joins TRBV6-5 to TRBJ2-3; 11 bases line up with TRBD2. Trimming cost V 5 bases and J 6 bases; bases outside gene matches: 7. In germline, CDR1 is MNHEY, CDR2 SVGAGI. The CDR3 spans 15 residues.

The rearrangement links TRBV5-1 to TRBJ1-6; perhaps TRBD1 as D (6 bases). CDR3 length: 13 residues. Looked up from germline, CDR1 is SGHRS and CDR2 is YFSETQ. Trimming removed 4 bases at V and 11 bases at J, with 13 bases between. CDR3 sequence reads: CASSPGQSPPLHF. The CDR3 DNA reads as TGCGCCAGCAGCCCAGGACAGTCGCCACCCCTCCACTTT.